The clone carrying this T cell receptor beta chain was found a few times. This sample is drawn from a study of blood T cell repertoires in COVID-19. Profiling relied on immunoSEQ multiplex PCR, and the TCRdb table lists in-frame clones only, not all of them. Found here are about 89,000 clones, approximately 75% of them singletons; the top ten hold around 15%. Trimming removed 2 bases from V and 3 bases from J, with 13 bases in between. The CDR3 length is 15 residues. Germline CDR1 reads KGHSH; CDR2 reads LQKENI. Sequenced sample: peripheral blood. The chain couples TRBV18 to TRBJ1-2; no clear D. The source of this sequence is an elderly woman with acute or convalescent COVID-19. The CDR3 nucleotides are TGTGCCAGCTCACCAGGGCTCACGGCAGACTATGGCTACACCTTC. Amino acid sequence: CASSPGLTADYGYTF.